The 32 T cell receptor beta chains reported below all come from one sample, sequenced in a study of T cells in localized non-small cell lung cancer. Profiling relied on immunoSEQ multiplex PCR, and the TCRdb table lists in-frame clones only, not all of them. The profile shows approximately 89,000 clones, over 60% of them singletons. The specimen was PBMCs, collected before any cancer treatment. The receptors derive from a man aged 40 to 70 with stage II squamous cell lung carcinoma.

Within the sample, this clone is medium-sized. The rearrangement uses TRBV7-3 and TRBJ2-1; the D is unclear. CDR1 and CDR2 (germline): SGHTA, FQGTGA. The CDR3 length is 15 residues. The V gene lost 2 bases and the J gene lost 0 bases, with 8 bases spanning the gap. Written as DNA, the CDR3 is TGTGCCAGCAGCTTACCCGGAAACTCCTACAATGAGCAGTTCTTC. Translated, it gives CASSLPGNSYNEQFF. Combining the CDR3 with reference TRBV7-3 and TRBJ2-1 gives the whole variable domain GAGVSQTPSNKVTEKGKYVELRCDPISGHTALYWYRQSLGQGPEFLIYFQGTGAADDSGLPNDRFFAVRPEGSVSTLKIQRTERGDSAVYLCASSLPGNSYNEQFFGPGTRLTVL.

In nucleotides, the CDR3 is TGTGCCAGCAGCTTAAGGGACCTCTCCTACAATGAGCAGTTCTTC. It translates to CASSLRDLSYNEQFF. V is TRBV7-2 and J is TRBJ2-1; D is perhaps TRBD1 or TRBD2 (5 bases each). CDR1 SGHTA and CDR2 FQGNSA come from the germline V gene. V lost 2 bases and J lost 0, with 8 bases in between. The CDR3 totals 15 residues.

The CDR3 DNA reads as TGTGCCAGCACGACTAGCGGGAACTTGGGGACCCAGTACTTC. Residues: CASTTSGNLGTQYF. This chain links TRBV5-4 with TRBJ2-5, with 11 bases lining up with TRBD2. In germline, CDR1 is SGHNT, CDR2 YYREEE (reference sequence). The CDR3 runs to 14 residues. The V segment lost 6 bases and the J segment 7 bases; nucleotides outside the gene matches: 8.

This clone showed up just a few times. The chain is built from TRBV6-6 and TRBJ1-6, with unresolved D. Trimming shortened V by 4 bases and J by 10 bases, and 8 bases separated the two germline ends. CDR1 MNHNY and CDR2 SVGAGI come from the germline V gene (reference sequence). The CDR3 is 12 amino acids. DNA for the CDR3: TGTGCCAGCAGTTTCCCAGGATCACCCCTCCACTTT. Amino acids: CASSFPGSPLHF.

The chain links TRBV9 to TRBJ2-2; D may be TRBD2 (6 bases). Trimming took off 0 bases at V and 3 bases at J, with 12 bases between the two ends. Looked up from germline, CDR1 is SGDLS and CDR2 is YYNGEE. The CDR3 extends over 16 amino acids. CDR3 residues: CASSVEGGRYTGELFF. DNA for the CDR3: TGTGCCAGCAGCGTAGAGGGAGGCAGGTACACCGGGGAGCTGTTTTTT.

V and J are TRBV5-1 and TRBJ2-5; 9 bases fit TRBD2. V shed 2 bases, J shed 1 base, and the junction held 15 bases outside the gene matches. Germline CDR1 SGHRS, CDR2 YFSETQ. The CDR3 runs to 19 residues. The CDR3 here is CASSLSATSGSGGQETQYF. The CDR3 coding sequence is TGCGCCAGCAGCTTATCCGCGACGTCGGGTAGCGGGGGCCAAGAGACCCAGTACTTC.

The chain employs TRBV21-1 and TRBJ2-2; the DNA was not used to check the table's D call, TRBD1. TRBV21-1 is a pseudogene segment. The CDR3 totals 17 residues. The CDR3 loop reads CASQGRDRDLNTGELFF. CDR3 bases: TGTGCCAGCCAGGGGCGGGACAGGGATTTGAACACCGGGGAGCTGTTTTTT.

The V call is TRBV2, the J call TRBJ1-6; 9 positions match TRBD1. The germline CDR1 and CDR2 sequences are SNHLY and FYNNEI. V gave up 7 bases and J gave up 7 bases; unmatched junction bases: 8. The CDR3 totals 15 residues. CDR3 in amino acids: CASNLQGARNSPLHF. DNA of the CDR3: TGTGCCAGCAACTTACAGGGGGCGCGGAATTCACCCCTCCACTTT.

Only one count was recorded for this clone. This sequence joins TRBV14 and TRBJ1-2; D ambiguous. This CDR3 is built from 14 residues. V lost 3 bases and J 8 bases, leaving 16 bases between the germline ends. Germline values: CDR1 SGHDN, CDR2 FVKESK. Here the CDR3 reads CASSQGYGREGYTF. The CDR3 DNA reads TGTGCCAGCAGCCAGGGATATGGCCGGGAAGGCTACACCTTC.

This clone was detected only once. The chain couples TRBV18 to TRBJ2-7; D call uncertain. V shed 5 bases and J shed 0 bases, with 11 bases lying between them. The CDR3 has 14 amino acids. CDR1 and CDR2 (germline): KGHSH, LQKENI. CDR3 nucleotide sequence: TGTGCCAGCTCATCTCTCGACAACTCCTACGAGCAGTACTTC. Its translation: CASSSLDNSYEQYF.

The gene calls are TRBV15 and TRBJ1-4; 7 bases are shared with TRBD1. The CDR3 is made up of 16 amino acids. Germline assignment: CDR1 LNHNV and CDR2 YYDKDF (reference sequence). After removal of 3 bases from V and 6 bases from J, the junction contained 10 bases not matched to a gene. Here the CDR3 reads CATSRGGTADYEKLFF. The CDR3 coding sequence is TGTGCCACCAGCAGGGGTGGGACAGCTGATTATGAAAAACTGTTTTTT.

The V and J genes are TRBV6-5 and TRBJ1-1; 7 nucleotides agree with TRBD1. V dropped 7 bases and J dropped 7; count of bases not matched to a gene: 12. Germline V gene lookup returns CDR1 MNHEY and CDR2 SVGAGI. This CDR3 comprises 14 residues. CDR3 amino acids: CASISPGRDSEAFF. Here the CDR3 DNA reads TGTGCCAGCATCTCCCCGGGCAGGGACAGTGAAGCTTTCTTT.

The chain joins TRBV6-6 to TRBJ2-5; D gene ambiguous. Judging by the DNA end, TRBJ2-7 fits better; the J call may be wrong. Germline loops: CDR1 MNHNY, CDR2 SVGAGI (reference sequence). The CDR3 is made up of 13 amino acids. The CDR3 DNA sequence: TGTGCCAGCAGTAACATAGGACGGGACGAGCAGTACTTC. It yields the protein CASSNIGRDEQYF.

The chain uses TRBV7-2 and TRBJ2-1; 10 positions agree with TRBD2. V lost 3 bases, J lost 0 bases, and 8 bases stayed unmatched. The CDR3 is made up of 18 amino acids. Germline-derived CDR1 and CDR2 are SGHTA and FQGNSA. Here the CDR3 reads CASSFQAGGYSSYNEQFF. The CDR3 coding sequence is TGTGCCAGCAGCTTTCAAGCGGGGGGGTACAGCTCCTACAATGAGCAGTTCTTC.

The chain uses TRBV4-1 and TRBJ1-4; tentatively, D is TRBD1 (6 bases). This CDR3 comprises 16 residues. V shed 0 bases and J shed 8 bases, with 16 bases lying between them. CDR1 MGHRA and CDR2 YSYEKL come from the germline V gene. CDR3 DNA sequence: TGCGCCAGCAGCCAAGAAAGGAAACAGGGAGTCGAAAAACTGTTTTTT. Amino acid sequence: CASSQERKQGVEKLFF.

The table lists this clone with a count of one. Written as DNA, the CDR3 is TGTGCCAGCAGTTCCCACCTACAGGGGGGGACTGAAGCTTTCTTT. Translated, it gives CASSSHLQGGTEAFF. The chain employs TRBV28 and TRBJ1-1; TRBD1 agrees at 8 bases. V shed 4 bases, J shed 5 bases, and the junction held 9 bases outside the gene matches. The CDR3 spans 15 residues. CDR1 MDHEN and CDR2 SYDVKM come from the germline V gene.

The V call is TRBV5-5, the J call TRBJ1-2, with D hard to call. The CDR3 runs 15 residues. Germline CDR1 SGHKS, CDR2 YYEKEE (reference sequence). The V gene lost 0 bases and the J gene lost 0 bases, with 9 bases spanning the gap. CDR3 in amino acids: CASSLAGDTNYGYTF. CDR3 nucleotides: TGTGCCAGCAGCTTGGCCGGAGATACTAACTATGGCTACACCTTC.

The chain is built from TRBV7-6 and TRBJ2-2; TRBD2 agrees at 7 bases. Germline V gene lookup returns CDR1 SGHVS and CDR2 FNYEAQ. The CDR3 totals 15 residues. After removal of 5 bases from V and 4 bases from J, the junction contained 7 bases not matched to a gene. The CDR3 DNA reads TGTGCCAGCAGCCCCGGGGGGACTATCACCGGGGAGCTGTTTTTT. This encodes CASSPGGTITGELFF.

The V gene is TRBV9, the J gene TRBJ2-3, with D possibly matching TRBD2 (6 bases). V lost 5 bases to trimming and J lost 6 bases, with 22 bases between them. CDR1 and CDR2 from the germline V gene are SGDLS and YYNGEE. The CDR3 runs to 16 residues. The CDR3 protein is CASSHPFGEAEDTQYF. The CDR3 DNA reads as TGTGCCAGCAGTCACCCTTTCGGGGAGGCTGAGGATACGCAGTATTTT. The complete variable domain, with remaining parts taken from reference TRBV9 and TRBJ2-3, reads DSGVTQTPKHLITATGQRVTLRCSPRSGDLSVYWYQQSLDQGLQFLIQYYNGEERAKGNILERFSAQQFPDLHSELNLSSLELGDSALYFCASSHPFGEAEDTQYFGPGTRLTVL.

CDR3 nucleotides: TGCAGCGCCAAAAGGGACAGGTGGGGTGGGGAGACCCAGTACTTC. This codes for CSAKRDRWGGETQYF. The chain has TRBV29-1 and TRBJ2-5, with TRBD1 matching over 8 bases. Germline V gene lookup returns CDR1 SQVTM and CDR2 ANQGSEA. The CDR3 runs 15 residues. The V and J ends lost 7 bases and 5 bases, in that order; junction bases with no gene match: 15.

The J gene is TRBJ1-6, the V gene TRBV7-2; D is undetermined. The germline V gene has CDR1 SGHTA and CDR2 FQGNSA. Trimming pared 1 base from V and 7 bases from J, leaving 8 bases between. The length of the CDR3 is 14 residues. The CDR3 bases are TGTGCCAGCAGCTTAGTCGTCAGGAATTCACCCCTCCACTTT. Protein product: CASSLVVRNSPLHF. The full variable domain, with the rest looked up from reference TRBV7-2 and TRBJ1-6, is GAGVSQSPSNKVTEKGKDVELRCDPISGHTALYWYRQSLGQGLEFLIYFQGNSAPDKSGLPSDRFSAERTGGSVSTLTIQRTQQEDSAVYLCASSLVVRNSPLHFGNGTRLTVT.

V and J are TRBV19 and TRBJ2-1; 7 nucleotides align to TRBD2. The CDR3 consists of 15 residues. V gave up 0 bases and J gave up 6 bases; unmatched junction bases: 5. CDR1 and CDR2 from the germline V gene are LNHDA and SQIVND (reference sequence). For the CDR3, the DNA is TGTGCCAGTAGTATAGATCGGGCTAGCGGCAATGAGCAGTTCTTC. Protein: CASSIDRASGNEQFF.

This chain uses TRBV9 with TRBJ1-4; possibly TRBD1 for D (5 bases). V was pared by 4 bases and J by 3 bases, with 10 bases between. The CDR3 sequence is 14 residues long. In germline, CDR1 is SGDLS, CDR2 YYNGEE. The CDR3 loop is CASSWGTANEKLFF. The CDR3 DNA is TGTGCCAGCAGCTGGGGGACGGCTAATGAAAAACTGTTTTTT.

This clone occurred many times. The chain has TRBV6-1 and TRBJ1-2; no firm D call. V lost 6 bases, J lost 0 bases, and 2 bases lay in between. From germline, CDR1 is MNHNS and CDR2 SASEGT. The CDR3 totals 11 residues. The CDR3 reads CASSTNYGYTF. DNA for the CDR3: TGTGCCAGCAGCACTAACTATGGCTACACCTTC.

There are many counts of this clone. The chain combines TRBV5-1 with TRBJ1-6, with 7 bases aligning to TRBD1. Per the germline V gene, CDR1 is SGHRS and CDR2 is YFSETQ. V lost 0 bases to trimming and J lost 5 bases; unmatched junction nucleotides: 2. This CDR3 has 15 amino acids. The CDR3, as DNA: TGCGCCAGCAGCTTGGGAGACAGGGATAATTCACCCCTCCACTTT. Translation gives CASSLGDRDNSPLHF. Variable domain in full (rest from reference TRBV5-1 and TRBJ1-6): KAGVTQTPRYLIKTRGQQVTLSCSPISGHRSVSWYQQTPGQGLQFLFEYFSETQRNKGNFPGRFSGRQFSNSRSEMNVSTLELGDSALYLCASSLGDRDNSPLHFGNGTRLTVT.

The rearrangement joins TRBV28 to TRBJ1-1; possibly TRBD1 for D (6 bases). The CDR3 has 14 amino acids. Germline V gene data show CDR1 as MDHEN and CDR2 as SYDVKM. V lost 6 bases to trimming and J lost 1 base, with 12 bases between them. CDR3 nucleotides: TGTGCCAGCAGCCGGGACATCCCGAACACTGAAGCTTTCTTT. As protein: CASSRDIPNTEAFF.

The gene calls are TRBV7-9 and TRBJ1-1; TRBD1 aligns across 11 bases. V was pared by 5 bases and J by 11 bases, with 10 bases of the junction left unmatched. This CDR3 has 14 amino acids. Germline V gene data show CDR1 as SEHNR and CDR2 as FQNEAQ (reference sequence). The CDR3 sequence is CASSPRTGGESAFF. CDR3 DNA: TGTGCCAGCAGCCCAAGGACAGGGGGCGAGTCGGCTTTCTTT.

The chain carries TRBV18 and TRBJ2-3; a possible D gene is TRBD2 (5 bases). Germline lookup yields CDR1 KGHSH and CDR2 LQKENI. This CDR3 is 13 amino acids long. V dropped 4 bases and J dropped 6 bases, with 11 bases sitting between them. The CDR3 loop reads CASSLALSDTQYF. CDR3 nucleotides: TGTGCCAGCTCACTAGCGTTGTCCGATACGCAGTATTTT.

This chain joins TRBV6-6 and TRBJ2-1; 13 nucleotides align to TRBD2. This CDR3 is built from 15 residues. Germline lookup yields CDR1 MNHNY and CDR2 SVGAGI (reference sequence). Unmatched junction bases numbered 7, after V lost 6 bases and J lost 8 bases. The CDR3 DNA is TGTGCCAGCAGCCGGACTAGCGGGAGCCTGGATGAGCAGTTCTTC. The encoded protein is CASSRTSGSLDEQFF.

The chain joins TRBV6-6 to TRBJ1-1, with D possibly being TRBD1 (5 bases). This CDR3 contains 15 residues. The germline V gene has CDR1 MNHNY and CDR2 SVGAGI (reference sequence). V was trimmed by 2 bases and J by 5 bases, leaving 15 bases between them. The CDR3 sequence: CASSYIQGGGTEAFF. The CDR3, as DNA: TGTGCCAGCAGTTACATCCAGGGTGGGGGAACTGAAGCTTTCTTT.

The rearrangement links TRBV7-9 to TRBJ2-7, with D possibly TRBD1 on 6 matching bases. Germline-derived CDR1 and CDR2 are SEHNR and FQNEAQ (reference sequence). The CDR3 has 13 amino acids. Between the trimmed V and J ends, which lost 5 bases and 5 bases, there was a span of 13 bases. CDR3 nucleotides: TGTGCCAGCAGCCCTAAACAGGGCCACGAGCAGTACTTC. Its protein is CASSPKQGHEQYF.

The chain carries TRBV7-9 and TRBJ1-1; TRBD1 is a possible D gene (6 bases). Trimming took off 5 bases at V and 1 base at J, with 8 bases between the two ends. This CDR3 has 13 amino acids. Germline lookup yields CDR1 SEHNR and CDR2 FQNEAQ (reference sequence). The CDR3 DNA follows: TGTGCCAGCAGCCTGACAGGGAACACTGAAGCTTTCTTT. Translation: CASSLTGNTEAFF.